This record covers a single T cell receptor (beta chain). The antigen remains undetermined. The junction had 7 bases not matched to a gene; V was cut back by 4 bases and J by 4 bases. Germline V gene lookup returns CDR1 SGHRS and CDR2 YFSETQ. This CDR3 spans 14 amino acids. This entry is derived from a study of T cell clonotyping in hematopoietic cell transplantation. Whole-study results and caveats: Few recipient clonotypes overlapped donors; over 95% were de novo at given depth. Recipient TCR diversity dropped after transplant; expanded clonotypes rose from day 30 to 180. Cells were unsorted, so CD4 and CD8 contributions were not separated. Graft donor and pretransplant recipient Inverse Simpson Index values predicted broader posttransplant TCR diversity.

Only in-frame clones appear in the TCRdb table, and some are missing; sequencing was by immunoSEQ multiplex PCR. The sample records fewer than 70,000 clones, approximately 94% being singletons. The J gene is TRBJ1-2, the V gene TRBV5-1; the match to TRBD1 covers 7 bases. The receptor was isolated from a middle-aged man in good health. Some clones in this sample may be carry-over from other donors' samples. The sample comprised peripheral blood mononuclear cells. The CDR3 nucleotides read TGCGCCAGCAGCCAGGGGGACGCCGTCTATGGCTACACCTTC. Its translation: CASSQGDAVYGYTF.